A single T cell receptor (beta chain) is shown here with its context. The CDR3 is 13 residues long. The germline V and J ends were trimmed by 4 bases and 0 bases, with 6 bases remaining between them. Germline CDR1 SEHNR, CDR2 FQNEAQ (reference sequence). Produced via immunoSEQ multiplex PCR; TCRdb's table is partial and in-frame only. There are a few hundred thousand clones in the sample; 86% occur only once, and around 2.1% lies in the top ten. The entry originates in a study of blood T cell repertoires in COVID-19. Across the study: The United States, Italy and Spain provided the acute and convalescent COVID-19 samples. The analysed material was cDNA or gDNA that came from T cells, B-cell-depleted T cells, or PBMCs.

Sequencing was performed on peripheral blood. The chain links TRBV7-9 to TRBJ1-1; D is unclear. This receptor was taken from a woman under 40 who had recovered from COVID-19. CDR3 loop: CASSSPLNTEAFF. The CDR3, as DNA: TGTGCCAGCAGCTCCCCGTTGAACACTGAAGCTTTCTTT. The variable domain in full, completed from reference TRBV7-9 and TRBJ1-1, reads DTGVSQNPRHKITKRGQNVTFRCDPISEHNRLYWYRQTLGQGPEFLTYFQNEAQLEKSRLLSDRFSAERPKGSFSTLEIQRTEQGDSAMYLCASSSPLNTEAFFGQGTRLTVV.